This is a list of T cell receptor beta chains from one sample in a study of blood T cell repertoires in COVID-19. Produced via immunoSEQ multiplex PCR; TCRdb's table is partial and in-frame only. The repertoire consists of 220,000 or so clones, with around four fifths occurring once and the leading ten covering 5.1%. The sequenced material came from peripheral blood. All receptors come from a woman aged 55 to 70 who had recovered from COVID-19. The CDR3 runs from the conserved cysteine through the conserved F or W. The order of the fields is D gene, J gene, clone size, V gene, CDR3 protein, CDR3 DNA. A D gene is named only where the DNA matches it firmly. Rows may omit the clone size; those that give it use once, few, many or a size class.

>NA|TRBJ2-7|NA|TRBV6-2/TRBV6-3
CASSYGGASTYEQYF
TGTGCCAGCAGTTACGGTGGGGCCTCCACCTACGAGCAGTACTTC
>NA|TRBJ1-2|few|TRBV2
CASSEAFFGSTF
TGTGCCAGCAGTGAAGCGTTTTTCGGTTCTACCTTC
>NA|TRBJ1-6|NA|TRBV21-1
CASSKVTRAHNSPLHF
TGTGCCAGCAGCAAAGTGACACGAGCCCATAATTCACCCCTCCACTTT
>NA|TRBJ2-7|NA|TRBV18
CASSPEGVEQYF
TGTGCCAGCTCACCCGAGGGGGTCGAGCAGTACTTC
>TRBD1|TRBJ1-5|NA|TRBV28
CASREQGYQPQHF
TGTGCCAGCAGGGAACAGGGGTATCAGCCCCAGCATTTT
>TRBD1|TRBJ1-5|NA|TRBV27
CASSGTGVNQPQHF
TGTGCCAGCAGTGGGACAGGGGTGAATCAGCCCCAGCATTTT
>TRBD2|TRBJ2-7|few|TRBV20-1
CSASRAGAEVHEQYF
TGCAGTGCTAGTCGAGCGGGGGCCGAGGTCCACGAGCAGTACTTC
>NA|TRBJ2-3|NA|TRBV5-5
CASSHYSRSASTDTQYF
TGTGCCAGCAGCCACTATTCCCGTTCTGCTAGCACAGATACGCAGTATTTT
>TRBD1|TRBJ2-7|NA|TRBV10-3
CAISIQGAGDEQYF
TGTGCCATCAGCATACAGGGGGCGGGCGACGAGCAGTACTTC
>NA|TRBJ2-1|NA|TRBV9
CASGRPNNEQFF
TGTGCCAGCGGCCGCCCGAACAATGAGCAGTTCTTC
>TRBD1|TRBJ1-2|NA|TRBV3-1/TRBV3-2
CASSHLGQGDNYGYTF
TGTGCCAGCAGCCACCTCGGACAGGGAGATAACTATGGCTACACCTTC
>NA|TRBJ2-3|NA|TRBV11-3
CASSPGSTDTQYF
TGTGCCAGCAGTCCCGGGAGCACAGATACGCAGTATTTT
>NA|TRBJ2-7|few|TRBV4-1
CASSQEAGLFYEQYF
TGCGCCAGCAGCCAAGAGGCAGGCCTGTTCTACGAGCAGTACTTC
>NA|TRBJ1-3|NA|TRBV9
CASSPRGQYRSGNTIYF
TGTGCCAGCAGCCCCCGTGGACAGTACCGATCTGGAAACACCATATATTTT
>TRBD1|TRBJ2-1|once|TRBV6-5
CASSYGQGAYNEQFF
TGTGCCAGCAGTTACGGGCAGGGGGCCTACAATGAGCAGTTCTTC
>NA|TRBJ2-1|NA|TRBV3-1/TRBV3-2
CASSQQVMRNEQFF
TGTGCCAGCAGCCAGCAGGTTATGCGCAATGAGCAGTTCTTC
>NA|TRBJ2-1|NA|TRBV7-2
CASSLVTPRSGGAGNEQFF
TGTGCCAGCAGCTTAGTTACCCCTCGGTCGGGGGGCGCAGGCAATGAGCAGTTCTTC
>TRBD1|TRBJ1-2|NA|TRBV2
CASSEAPQGAGYGYTF
TGTGCCAGCAGTGAAGCTCCACAGGGGGCGGGGTATGGCTACACCTTC
>TRBD2|TRBJ2-7|once|TRBV5-1
CASSFGGVSDEQYF
TGCGCCAGCAGCTTCGGGGGGGTATCAGACGAGCAGTACTTC
>TRBD1|TRBJ2-5|NA|TRBV2
CASCAGTDETQYF
TGTGCCAGCTGCGCCGGGACAGATGAGACCCAGTACTTC
>TRBD1|TRBJ2-1|NA|TRBV9
CASSSPPGTDSYNEQFF
TGTGCCAGCAGCTCCCCCCCAGGGACAGACTCCTACAATGAGCAGTTCTTC
>NA|TRBJ1-5|NA|TRBV30
CAWSPPGQYSNQPQHF
TGTGCCTGGAGTCCCCCCGGACAGTATAGCAATCAGCCCCAGCATTTT
>NA|TRBJ2-7|NA|TRBV7-6
CASSPDRRGAGYEQYF
TGTGCCAGCAGCCCAGACCGACGGGGGGCCGGATACGAGCAGTACTTC
>TRBD1|TRBJ2-7|NA|TRBV3-1/TRBV3-2
CASRSTGQGAGEQYF
TGTGCCAGCAGGAGTACGGGACAGGGGGCGGGAGAGCAGTACTTC
>NA|TRBJ1-1|NA|TRBV7-2
CASSPQTGSGTEAFF
TGTGCCAGCAGCCCGCAAACAGGTTCGGGCACTGAAGCTTTCTTT
>NA|TRBJ1-2|NA|TRBV28
CASSPRVWGYTF
TGTGCCAGCAGTCCGCGAGTTTGGGGCTACACCTTC
>TRBD1|TRBJ1-1|few|TRBV7-2
CASSLLGRGSTEAFF
TGTGCCAGCAGCTTATTGGGCAGGGGGAGCACTGAAGCTTTCTTT
>NA|TRBJ1-2|NA|TRBV5-1
CASRDTLNYGYTF
TGCGCCAGCAGAGACACCCTTAACTATGGCTACACCTTC
>NA|TRBJ2-5|NA|TRBV12-3/TRBV12-4
CASSLRLQETQYF
TGTGCCAGCAGTTTGCGGCTTCAAGAGACCCAGTACTTC
>TRBD1|TRBJ2-7|NA|TRBV28
CASVSGQGDEQYF
TGTGCCAGTGTATCGGGACAGGGGGACGAGCAGTACTTC
>NA|TRBJ2-1|NA|TRBV2
CASSYRFVLNEQFF
TGTGCCAGCAGTTACAGGTTTGTGTTGAACGAGCAGTTCTTC
>NA|TRBJ2-3|NA|TRBV10-3
CAISEEPPGTQYF
TGTGCCATCAGTGAGGAGCCTCCCGGTACGCAGTATTTT
>TRBD1|TRBJ1-2|NA|TRBV19
CASSSGQGYGYGYTF
TGTGCCAGTAGTTCCGGACAGGGGTATGGTTATGGCTACACCTTC
>NA|TRBJ1-2|few|TRBV30
CAWSSTLGGYTF
TGTGCCTGGTCATCGACTTTAGGTGGCTACACCTTC
>NA|TRBJ1-1|NA|TRBV6-1
CASSAMNTEAFF
TGTGCCAGCAGTGCTATGAACACTGAAGCTTTCTTT
>TRBD1|TRBJ1-2|NA|TRBV5-5
CASSLASSGTGAGLYGYTF
TGTGCCAGCAGCTTGGCGTCCTCCGGGACAGGCGCCGGGTTGTATGGCTACACCTTC
>NA|TRBJ1-6|NA|TRBV5-4
CASSIDPGSSSYNSPLHF
TGTGCCAGCAGCATCGATCCAGGGTCCAGCTCCTATAATTCACCCCTCCACTTT
>NA|TRBJ2-2|NA|TRBV7-9
CASNTGGGAGSTGELFF
TGTGCCAGCAACACAGGGGGGGGAGCAGGGTCCACCGGGGAGCTGTTTTTT
>TRBD1|TRBJ1-2|NA|TRBV19
CASSIAGTGDYGYTF
TGTGCCAGTAGTATCGCCGGGACAGGGGACTATGGCTACACCTTC